This entry lists 20 T cell receptor beta chains sequenced from one sample in a study of CD8 T cells in Susac syndrome. Reverse transcription of about 0.45 to 1 ug RNA was carried out with random hexamers. Each CDR3 protein gets one entry after TCRdb re-called the immunoSEQ multiplex PCR reads with MiXCR. The sample holds roughly 180,000 distinct CDR3 sequences, around 95% seen once. Material for sequencing was CD4+ T cells from PBMCs. These receptor sequences come from a human donor in good health.

The rearrangement uses TRBV4-2 and TRBJ2-7; TRBD2 matches at 13 bases. The V segment lost 0 bases and the J segment 4 bases; nucleotides outside the gene matches: 3. The CDR3 extends over 16 amino acids. Germline V gives CDR1 LGHNA, CDR2 YNFKEQ. CDR3 bases: TGTGCCAGCAGCCAAGATTGGACTAGCGGGGGTTACGAGCAGTACTTC. It encodes CASSQDWTSGGYEQYF.

The genes are TRBV5-8 and TRBJ1-2, with 9 bases that match TRBD1. The CDR3 extends over 14 amino acids. Germline V gives CDR1 SGHTS, CDR2 YDEGEE. With 2 bases clipped from V and 4 bases from J, the junction kept 3 bases outside the gene matches. Here the CDR3 reads CASSFQDRGYGYTF. The CDR3 DNA reads as TGTGCCAGCAGCTTTCAGGACAGGGGCTATGGCTACACCTTC.

The chain joins TRBV9 to TRBJ1-1, with no clear D. The CDR3 has 13 amino acids. CDR1 is SGDLS and CDR2 is YYNGEE in the germline V gene. Trimming took off 2 bases at V and 1 base at J, with 6 bases between the two ends. The CDR3, as DNA: TGTGCCAGCAGCGTTGAGGGGAACACTGAAGCTTTCTTT. Amino acid sequence: CASSVEGNTEAFF.

This rearrangement joins TRBV7-8 to TRBJ2-2, with 7 positions matching TRBD1. The CDR3 runs 17 residues. Losses at the gene ends were 0 bases for V and 6 bases for J; bases not matched to a gene: 10. The germline V gene encodes CDR1 SGHVS and CDR2 FQNEAQ. CDR3 nucleotides: TGTGCCAGCAGCTTAGCAATGGGCAGGGGGTATGCCGGGGAGCTGTTTTTT. Its protein product is CASSLAMGRGYAGELFF.

The J gene is TRBJ2-5, the V gene TRBV7-3; TRBD2 matches 8 bases. V shed 5 bases, J shed 2 bases, and the junction held 13 bases outside the gene matches. The CDR3 has 17 residues. The germline V gene has CDR1 SGHTA and CDR2 FQGTGA. This CDR3 is CASSATSPGGGQETQYF. CDR3 DNA sequence: TGTGCCAGCAGCGCGACTAGCCCCGGGGGGGGGCAAGAGACCCAGTACTTC.

CDR3 amino acids: CASSPRAGGWDEQYF. CDR3 nucleotides: TGTGCCAGCAGCCCACGGGCCGGCGGGTGGGACGAGCAGTACTTC. This rearrangement joins TRBV7-2 to TRBJ2-7, with D tentatively TRBD2 (5 bases). CDR3 size: 15 residues. Between the trimmed V and J ends, which lost 5 bases and 5 bases, there was a span of 19 bases. Per germline, CDR1 SGHTA and CDR2 FQGNSA.

This chain joins TRBV3-1 and TRBJ2-1; TRBD1 is a possible D gene (5 bases). CDR1 and CDR2 (germline): LGHDT, YNNKEL (reference sequence). The ends were cut back, 3 bases at V and 6 bases at J, with 9 bases in the middle. CDR3 length equals 13 residues. The chain's CDR3 is CASSQLQGNEQFF. Here the CDR3 DNA reads TGTGCCAGCAGCCAGCTTCAGGGCAATGAGCAGTTCTTC.

This sequence joins TRBV2 and TRBJ1-5, with TRBD1 as a possible D gene (5 bases). CDR3 length: 14 amino acids. Germline lookup yields CDR1 SNHLY and CDR2 FYNNEI. The ends were cut back, 3 bases at V and 3 bases at J, with 9 bases in the middle. The CDR3 region has the DNA TGTGCCAGCAGTGATCAGGGTCTCAATCAGCCCCAGCATTTT. Protein sequence: CASSDQGLNQPQHF.

The count of this clonotype is one. The chain is built from TRBV7-9 and TRBJ2-1; 13 nucleotides match TRBD2. Unmatched junction bases numbered 7, after V lost 4 bases and J lost 4 bases. The CDR3 is 17 amino acids. CDR1 is SEHNR and CDR2 is FQNEAQ in the germline V gene (reference sequence). CDR3 protein: CASSSLGLAGSYNEQFF. CDR3 bases: TGTGCCAGCAGCTCCCTGGGACTAGCGGGGTCATACAATGAGCAGTTCTTC.

This clonotype was seen a single time. The rearrangement joins TRBV7-9 to TRBJ1-1; D not certain. CDR3 length: 14 residues. Germline CDR1 is SEHNR and CDR2 is FQNEAQ (reference sequence). V lost 7 bases, J lost 8 bases, and 20 bases lay in between. The CDR3 is CASTRIEARAEAFF. CDR3 nucleotide sequence: TGTGCCAGCACCCGAATCGAAGCAAGAGCCGAAGCTTTCTTT.

V is TRBV27 and J is TRBJ1-2, with D uncertain. CDR3 length: 14 residues. V was shortened by 7 bases and J by 6 bases, with 18 bases between the two germline ends. Looked up from germline, CDR1 is MNHEY and CDR2 is SMNVEV (reference sequence). The CDR3 DNA reads TGTGCCAGCAAAATCCGGGAGGCAGTTCATGGCTACACCTTC. Its protein is CASKIREAVHGYTF.

The rearrangement links TRBV6-5 to TRBJ2-5, with D possibly matching TRBD2 (6 bases). CDR1 MNHEY and CDR2 SVGAGI come from the germline V gene. The V gene lost 2 bases and the J gene lost 5 bases, with 15 bases spanning the gap. The CDR3 spans 15 residues. The CDR3, as DNA: TGTGCCAGCAGTTACAGCATGAGGGGAGGTGAGACCCAGTACTTC. It codes for CASSYSMRGGETQYF.

The chain has TRBV20-1 and TRBJ1-5; 10 positions match TRBD1. The CDR3 totals 15 residues. In germline, CDR1 is DFQATT, CDR2 SNEGSKA (reference sequence). Trimming cost V 2 bases and J 3 bases; bases outside gene matches: 4. The CDR3 loop reads CSARMGQGNNQPQHF. The CDR3 DNA reads as TGCAGTGCTAGAATGGGACAGGGGAACAATCAGCCCCAGCATTTT.

This chain uses TRBV20-1 with TRBJ1-5; D may be TRBD1 (5 bases). This CDR3 is 12 amino acids long. Germline CDR1 is DFQATT and CDR2 is SNEGSKA (reference sequence). Trimming shortened V by 4 bases and J by 10 bases, and 14 bases separated the two germline ends. CDR3 DNA: TGCAGTGCTATGGCCAGGGTTACCCCCCAGCATTTT. Translated: CSAMARVTPQHF.

This rearrangement joins TRBV20-1 to TRBJ1-2; weak D call: TRBD1 (6 bases). Germline V CDR1 and CDR2: DFQATT, SNEGSKA (reference sequence). The V end lost 2 bases, the J end lost 4 bases, and 11 bases lay between the germline ends. There are 13 residues in the CDR3. This CDR3 reads CSARSGDLYGYTF. CDR3 sequence (DNA): TGCAGTGCTAGATCAGGGGACCTCTATGGCTACACCTTC.

This chain uses TRBV10-3 with TRBJ2-1; D call uncertain. This CDR3 comprises 13 residues. Germline lookup yields CDR1 ENHRY and CDR2 SYGVKD. V dropped 3 bases and J dropped 6 bases, with 9 bases sitting between them. CDR3: CAISDQGPNEQFF. DNA of the CDR3: TGTGCCATCAGTGATCAAGGCCCCAATGAGCAGTTCTTC.

V usage is TRBV27 and J usage is TRBJ2-7; possible D gene TRBD1, 6 bases. Germline V gene sequence: CDR1 MNHEY, CDR2 SMNVEV (reference sequence). The CDR3 covers 17 residues. V lost 5 bases to trimming and J lost 3 bases, with 23 bases between them. The CDR3, as DNA: TGTGCCAGCAGTCCTCTCCCAACAGGGTTTCCCATCTACGAGCAGTACTTC. Protein product: CASSPLPTGFPIYEQYF.

The chain links TRBV20-1 to TRBJ1-4; 7 positions agree with TRBD1. Germline CDR1 and CDR2: DFQATT and SNEGSKA (reference sequence). The CDR3 has 13 residues. The J segment lost 6 bases and the V segment lost 5 bases, leaving 6 bases of the junction unmatched. The CDR3 DNA reads as TGCAGTGCTCGAGGGGGCTGGGATGAAAAACTGTTTTTT. It encodes CSARGGWDEKLFF.

The V gene is TRBV7-8, the J gene TRBJ1-1, with D unresolved. Germline loops: CDR1 SGHVS, CDR2 FQNEAQ. V was trimmed by 0 bases and J by 1 base, leaving 6 bases between them. The CDR3 contains 14 residues. CDR3 amino acids: CASSLARQNTEAFF. DNA for the CDR3: TGTGCCAGCAGCTTAGCAAGGCAGAACACTGAAGCTTTCTTT.

The chain employs TRBV20-1 and TRBJ2-7, with D perhaps TRBD1 or TRBD2 (6 bases each). CDR1 DFQATT and CDR2 SNEGSKA come from the germline V gene (reference sequence). The CDR3 runs to 12 residues. Deletions cut 3 bases from V and 7 bases from J, with 13 bases between. CDR3 bases: TGCAGTGCTAGGAGGGGGGAAAGGGAGCAGTACTTC. Translating it yields CSARRGEREQYF.